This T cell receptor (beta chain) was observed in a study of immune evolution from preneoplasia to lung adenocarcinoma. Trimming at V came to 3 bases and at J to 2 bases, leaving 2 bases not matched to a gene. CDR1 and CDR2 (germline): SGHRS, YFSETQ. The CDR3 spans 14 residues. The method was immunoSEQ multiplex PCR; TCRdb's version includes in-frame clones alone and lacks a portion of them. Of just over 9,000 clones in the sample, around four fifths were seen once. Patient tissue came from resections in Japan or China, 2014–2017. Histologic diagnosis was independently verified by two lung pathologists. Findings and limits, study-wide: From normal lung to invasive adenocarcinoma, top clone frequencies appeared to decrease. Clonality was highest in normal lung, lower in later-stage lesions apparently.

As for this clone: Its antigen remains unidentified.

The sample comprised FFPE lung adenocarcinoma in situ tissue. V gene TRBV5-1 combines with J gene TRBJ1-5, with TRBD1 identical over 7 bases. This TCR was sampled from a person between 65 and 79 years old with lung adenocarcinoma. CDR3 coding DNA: TGCGCCAGCAGCTCCGGGACAGGCAATCAGCCCCAGCATTTT. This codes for CASSSGTGNQPQHF.